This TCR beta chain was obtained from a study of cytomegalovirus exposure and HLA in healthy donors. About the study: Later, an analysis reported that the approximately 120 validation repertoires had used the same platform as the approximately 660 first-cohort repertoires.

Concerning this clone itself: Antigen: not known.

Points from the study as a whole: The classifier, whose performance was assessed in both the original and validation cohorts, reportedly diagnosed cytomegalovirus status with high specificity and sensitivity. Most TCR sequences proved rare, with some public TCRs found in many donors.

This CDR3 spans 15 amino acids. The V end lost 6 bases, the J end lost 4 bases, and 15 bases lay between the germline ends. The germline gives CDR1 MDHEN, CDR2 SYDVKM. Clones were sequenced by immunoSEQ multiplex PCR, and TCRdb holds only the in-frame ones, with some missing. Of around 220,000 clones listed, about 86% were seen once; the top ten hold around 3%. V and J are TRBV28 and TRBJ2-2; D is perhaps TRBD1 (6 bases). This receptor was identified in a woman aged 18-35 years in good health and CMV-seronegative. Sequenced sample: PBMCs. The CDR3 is CASSPSGVVTGELFF. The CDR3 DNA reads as TGTGCCAGCAGCCCCTCAGGGGTAGTCACCGGGGAGCTGTTTTTT.